These 29 T cell receptor beta chains share one sample of origin, sequenced in a study of blood T cells in healthy people across ages. Primers used in a second PCR of about 6 to 12 cycles were a sample-barcoded 5' primer and a J-beta primer mix. One entry per CDR3 protein, called by TCRdb with MiXCR from the 5' RACE reads. Seen here are over a million distinct CDR3 sequences, approximately 39% observed once, and the top ten hold under 5%. Source material: blood. These receptors were obtained from a woman aged 18-29 years in good health.

This chain joins TRBV20-1 and TRBJ2-5; no firm D call. The J call is in doubt because the DNA end fits TRBJ2-7 better. The CDR3 covers 13 residues. Germline V gene lookup returns CDR1 DFQATT and CDR2 SNEGSKA (reference sequence). CDR3 nucleotides: TGCAGTGCTTACGGTAGAGGAGCATACGAGCAGTACTTC. The encoded protein is CSAYGRGAYEQYF.

The CDR3 spells CATSDRQGLAGYNEQYF. In DNA form, the CDR3 reads TGTGCCACCAGTGATCGTCAGGGACTAGCGGGGTACAATGAGCAGTACTTC. V is TRBV24-1 and J is TRBJ2-1; 13 bases are a match to TRBD2. The end of the DNA aligns better with TRBJ2-7, so the J call may be wrong. The CDR3 has 17 amino acids. The germline gives CDR1 KGHDR, CDR2 SFDVKD.

The chain recombines TRBV7-8 with TRBJ2-3, with 8 bases identical to TRBD2. J gave up 12 bases and V 5 bases, and 7 bases lay outside the gene matches. The germline CDR1 and CDR2 sequences are SGHVS and FQNEAQ. The CDR3 extends over 12 amino acids. CDR3 nucleotides: TGTGCCAGCAGCCCCCAGACTAGCGATCAGTATTTT. It is translated as CASSPQTSDQYF.

The chain couples TRBV6-2 or TRBV6-3 to TRBJ1-2, with unresolved D. Between the trimmed V and J ends, which lost 2 bases and 4 bases, there was a span of 5 bases. Germline lookup yields CDR1 MNHEY and CDR2 SVGEGT. The CDR3 has 12 amino acids. This chain's CDR3 is CASSYPPYGYTF. In DNA, the CDR3 is TGTGCCAGCAGTTACCCTCCCTATGGCTACACCTTC.

The V gene is TRBV29-1, the J gene TRBJ2-7, with D perhaps given as TRBD1 or TRBD2 (6 bases each). The CDR3 is made up of 13 amino acids. V shed 2 bases and J shed 6 bases, with 14 bases lying between them. The V gene's germline CDR1 is SQVTM and CDR2 ANQGSEA. The CDR3 bases are TGCAGCGTTGAAAAGGGGGGTGGGCTCGAGCAGTACTTC. Protein: CSVEKGGGLEQYF.

V is TRBV29-1 and J is TRBJ1-2; the D is unclear. Germline V gene data show CDR1 as SQVTM and CDR2 as ANQGSEA. Trimming pared 6 bases from V and 5 bases from J, leaving 16 bases between. The CDR3 length is 13 residues. The CDR3 DNA reads TGCAGCGTCCGGAGTCAACTTGGTTATGGCTACACCTTC. Encoded protein: CSVRSQLGYGYTF.

This clonotype was counted only a few times. J is TRBJ2-1 and V is TRBV20-1; D uncertain. Germline loops: CDR1 DFQATT, CDR2 SNEGSKA (reference sequence). Trimming removed 2 bases at V and 2 bases at J, with 16 bases between. This CDR3 has 16 amino acids. CDR3 DNA sequence: TGCAGTGCTAGAAAGAAGGACCTAGGGCCCTACAATGAGCAGTTCTTC. This translates into CSARKKDLGPYNEQFF.

CDR3 sequence reads: CASSLGFQGTDEQYF. In DNA, the CDR3 is TGCGCCAGCAGTCTTGGGTTCCAGGGTACCGACGAGCAGTACTTC. The genes are TRBV5-1 and TRBJ2-7, with TRBD1 as a possible D gene (5 bases). CDR1 is SGHRS, CDR2 YFSETQ, per germline. Deletions cut 5 bases from V and 5 bases from J, with 20 bases between. The length of the CDR3 is 15 residues.

CDR3 sequence reads: CSARGTRWGDEQFF. Written as DNA, the CDR3 is TGCAGTGCTAGGGGGACTAGGTGGGGTGATGAGCAGTTCTTC. The V and J genes are TRBV20-1 and TRBJ2-1; 8 bases map to TRBD2. V was clipped by 3 bases and J by 8 bases; unmatched bases: 9. The CDR3 covers 14 residues. Germline V gene sequence: CDR1 DFQATT, CDR2 SNEGSKA (reference sequence).

V is TRBV6-2 or TRBV6-3 and J is TRBJ2-4; D is possibly TRBD1 or TRBD2 (5 bases each). V was trimmed by 6 bases and J by 5 bases, leaving 35 bases between them. This CDR3 is built from 21 residues. In germline, CDR1 is MNHEY, CDR2 SVGEGT. The CDR3, as DNA: TGTGCCAGCAGCGCTCACCGACCCGGGACCCAGGCCCTTTATGGGGAAAACATTCAGTACTTC. Translating it yields CASSAHRPGTQALYGENIQYF.

DNA of the CDR3: TGTGCCAGTAGCAGGAGCCTGGTCACTGAAGCTTTCTTT. It codes for CASSRSLVTEAFF. The V gene is TRBV19, the J gene TRBJ1-1; D unclear. This CDR3 has 13 residues. With 6 bases removed from V and 4 bases from J, the gap between germline ends came to 12 bases. Germline V gives CDR1 LNHDA, CDR2 SQIVND (reference sequence).

This clonotype has at least ten counts. This chain uses TRBV29-1 with TRBJ1-2; 8 nucleotides line up with TRBD1. The CDR3 sequence is 12 residues long. CDR1 and CDR2 (germline): SQVTM, ANQGSEA. V dropped 7 bases and J dropped 8; count of bases not matched to a gene: 9. The CDR3 nucleotides read TGCAGCGACAGACAGGGGATCGGGGGCTACACCTTC. The encoded protein is CSDRQGIGGYTF.

The chain uses TRBV24-1 and TRBJ1-5, with a weak D call TRBD1 (6 bases). Germline CDR1 reads KGHDR; CDR2 reads SFDVKD. The CDR3 runs to 16 residues. The germline V and J ends were trimmed by 4 bases and 1 base, with 13 bases remaining between them. The CDR3: CATSDSEGVSNQPQHF. DNA of the CDR3: TGTGCCACCAGTGACAGCGAGGGGGTAAGCAATCAGCCCCAGCATTTT.

J is TRBJ2-7 and V is TRBV10-3; the match to TRBD2 covers 7 bases. J was trimmed by 3 bases and V by 2 bases; bases with no gene match: 7. Germline V gene data show CDR1 as ENHRY and CDR2 as SYGVKD. The CDR3 totals 15 residues. CDR3 region: CAISEGGVTGYEQYF. CDR3 sequence (DNA): TGTGCCATCAGTGAGGGGGGGGTGACTGGCTACGAGCAGTACTTC.

At least ten counts were recorded for this clonotype. The CDR3 bases are TGTGCCATCAGTGCATCGACAGGTTCTAATCAGCCCCAGCATTTT. This encodes CAISASTGSNQPQHF. The chain recombines TRBV10-3 with TRBJ1-5, with D possibly being TRBD1 (6 bases). Germline-derived CDR1 and CDR2 are ENHRY and SYGVKD. This CDR3 has 15 residues. V dropped 4 bases and J dropped 4 bases, with 14 bases sitting between them.

The chain uses TRBV7-2 and TRBJ1-6; the D gene is possibly TRBD1 (5 bases). Germline V CDR1 and CDR2: SGHTA, FQGNSA. Trimming stripped 1 base from V and 5 bases from J, with 9 bases between. The CDR3 has 15 amino acids. As DNA, the CDR3 is TGTGCCAGCAGCTTAGTGGTCAGGGATAATTCACCCCTCCACTTT. Protein product: CASSLVVRDNSPLHF.

The V gene is TRBV10-3, the J gene TRBJ2-1; D may be TRBD1 or TRBD2 (5 bases each). CDR3 length: 14 amino acids. The V gene's germline CDR1 is ENHRY and CDR2 SYGVKD. V was clipped by 4 bases and J by 4 bases, with 11 bases between them. The CDR3 region has the DNA TGTGCCATCAGTGGCCAGGGACCTTACAATGAGCAGTTCTTC. Residues: CAISGQGPYNEQFF.

Note on this clonotype: A read error may explain this, as a much larger clone is one base away. This sequence joins TRBV29-1 and TRBJ2-7; weak D call: TRBD1 (8 bases). This CDR3 is 12 amino acids long. Germline-derived CDR1 and CDR2 are SQVTM and ANQGSEA. In nucleotides, the CDR3 is TGCAGCGCCACGACAGGGGACTACAAGCAGTACTTC. This codes for CSATTGDYKQYF.

This rearrangement joins TRBV12-3 or TRBV12-4 to TRBJ2-1; D remains ambiguous. V was clipped by 9 bases and J by 6 bases, with 18 bases between them. CDR3 size: 14 residues. This chain's CDR3 is CASTHPSKGNEQFF. CDR3 bases: TGTGCCAGTACCCATCCCTCCAAGGGCAATGAGCAGTTCTTC.

The chain uses TRBV5-1 and TRBJ1-6; D gene ambiguous. The CDR3 covers 14 residues. Trimming pared 0 bases from V and 6 bases from J, leaving 7 bases between. In germline, CDR1 is SGHRS, CDR2 YFSETQ. The CDR3 DNA sequence: TGCGCCAGCAGCTTGGATTGGGGTAATTCACCCCTCCACTTT. It encodes CASSLDWGNSPLHF. Together with reference TRBV5-1 and TRBJ1-6, the CDR3 gives the full variable domain: KAGVTQTPRYLIKTRGQQVTLSCSPISGHRSVSWYQQTPGQGLQFLFEYFSETQRNKGNFPGRFSGRQFSNSRSEMNVSTLELGDSALYLCASSLDWGNSPLHFGNGTRLTVT.

A note on this clonotype: One end of the junction fails to match germline, which may point to a read error. V gene TRBV5-5 combines with J gene TRBJ2-3; a weak D match, TRBD1 (5 bases). The CDR3 is 15 residues long. Germline V gives CDR1 SGHKS, CDR2 YYEKEE (reference sequence). CDR3 in amino acids: CASSLAGHRTDTQYF. CDR3 DNA sequence: TGTGCTAGCAGCTTGGCCGGACACCGGACGGATACGCAGTATTTT.

Regarding this clonotype: Sequence at one end of the junction differs from germline and may be a read error. The CDR3 protein is CACSLSGQTRSPLHF. CDR3 DNA sequence: TGTGCCTGCAGTTTATCGGGACAGACCAGATCACCCCTCCACTTT. V gene TRBV27 combines with J gene TRBJ1-6, with 7 bases aligning to TRBD1. Germline V gene data show CDR1 as MNHEY and CDR2 as SMNVEV (reference sequence). CDR3 length: 15 residues.

Note on this clonotype: The CDR3 does not close with the conserved phenylalanine or tryptophan, likely indicating a read error. V usage is TRBV29-1 and J usage is TRBJ2-2; tentative D call: TRBD2 (5 bases). The germline V gene has CDR1 SQVTM and CDR2 ANQGSEA. Trimming removed 5 bases at V and 4 bases at J, with 14 bases between. The CDR3 runs to 14 residues. CDR3 sequence reads: CSVNGESGTGELFL. The CDR3 nucleotides read TGCAGCGTTAACGGGGAAAGCGGCACCGGGGAGCTGTTTTTA.

This clonotype appeared a few times. The chain is built from TRBV12-5 and TRBJ2-1; TRBD2 aligns across 12 bases. The CDR3 is made up of 15 amino acids. Germline trimming cut 2 bases from V and 6 bases from J; bases unmatched to any gene: 2. Germline V gene lookup returns CDR1 LGHNT and CDR2 FRNRAP. This chain's CDR3 is CASGLWTSGVNEQFF. For the CDR3, the DNA is TGTGCTAGTGGTTTGTGGACTAGCGGGGTCAATGAGCAGTTCTTC. Based on the CDR3 plus reference TRBV12-5 and TRBJ2-1, the full variable domain is DARVTQTPRHKVTEMGQEVTMRCQPILGHNTVFWYRQTMMQGLELLAYFRNRAPLDDSGMPKDRFSAEMPDATLATLKIQPSEPRDSAVYFCASGLWTSGVNEQFFGPGTRLTVL.

This clonotype was seen once. The chain carries TRBV2 and TRBJ2-1; the D gene is possibly TRBD2 (5 bases). The better agreement between TRBJ2-7 and the DNA end casts doubt on the J call. The CDR3 spans 17 residues. From germline, CDR1 is SNHLY and CDR2 FYNNEI. CDR3 sequence (DNA): TGTGCCAGCAGTGAACATGGCGGGCCCAGAACCTACAATGAGCAGTACTTC. Its protein is CASSEHGGPRTYNEQYF.

This clonotype appeared a few times. This chain connects TRBV20-1 to TRBJ2-3, with 9 bases fitting TRBD2. V trimming: 0 bases; J trimming: 5 bases; junction bases outside the gene matches: 3. Germline CDR1 is DFQATT and CDR2 is SNEGSKA (reference sequence). The CDR3 is made up of 14 amino acids. The CDR3 bases are TGCAGTGCTAGAGACCCGACTAGCGGAGATACGCAGTATTTT. Protein sequence: CSARDPTSGDTQYF.

The rearrangement links TRBV6-4 to TRBJ2-1; D gene unclear. The germline V gene has CDR1 MRHNA and CDR2 SNTAGT. The CDR3 has 16 residues. The germline V and J ends were trimmed by 3 bases and 7 bases, with 19 bases remaining between them. DNA for the CDR3: TGTGCCAGCAGTGAGTCGACATCGGATAGGCTGAATGAGCAGTTCTTC. Encoded protein: CASSESTSDRLNEQFF.

J is TRBJ2-5 and V is TRBV29-1; the match to TRBD1 covers 8 bases. CDR1 and CDR2 from the germline V gene are SQVTM and ANQGSEA. Trimming took 7 bases from V and 5 from J; bases not matched to a gene: 15. This CDR3 is built from 15 residues. As DNA, the CDR3 is TGCAGCGCAACTACTGGGACAGGCCCTAGGGAGACCCAGTACTTC. It codes for CSATTGTGPRETQYF. The entire variable domain, with the rest obtained from reference TRBV29-1 and TRBJ2-5, is as follows: SAVISQKPSRDICQRGTSLTIQCQVDSQVTMMFWYRQQPGQSLTLIATANQGSEATYESGFVIDKFPISRPNLTFSTLTVSNMSPEDSSIYLCSATTGTGPRETQYFGPGTRLLVL.

The chain has TRBV7-2 and TRBJ2-1, with TRBD2 matching over 8 bases. The germline CDR1 and CDR2 sequences are SGHTA and FQGNSA. The CDR3 contains 15 residues. With 5 bases clipped from V and 8 bases from J, the junction kept 11 bases outside the gene matches. DNA of the CDR3: TGTGCCAGCAGCCCGGGACTAGGGCCAGAGTATGAGCAGTTCTTC. Its translation is CASSPGLGPEYEQFF.